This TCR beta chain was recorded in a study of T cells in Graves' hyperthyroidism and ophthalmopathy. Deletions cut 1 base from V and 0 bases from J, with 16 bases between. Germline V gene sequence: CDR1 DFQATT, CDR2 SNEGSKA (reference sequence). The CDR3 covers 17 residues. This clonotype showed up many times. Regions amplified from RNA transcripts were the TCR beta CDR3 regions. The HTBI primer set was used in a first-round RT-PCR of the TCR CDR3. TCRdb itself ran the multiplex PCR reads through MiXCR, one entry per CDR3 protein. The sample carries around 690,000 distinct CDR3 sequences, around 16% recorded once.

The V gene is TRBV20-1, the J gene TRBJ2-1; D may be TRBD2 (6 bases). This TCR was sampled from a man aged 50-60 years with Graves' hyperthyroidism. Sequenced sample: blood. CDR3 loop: CSARVLSGRSSYNEQFF. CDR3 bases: TGCAGTGCTAGAGTCCTTAGCGGCCGAAGCTCCTACAATGAGCAGTTCTTC.